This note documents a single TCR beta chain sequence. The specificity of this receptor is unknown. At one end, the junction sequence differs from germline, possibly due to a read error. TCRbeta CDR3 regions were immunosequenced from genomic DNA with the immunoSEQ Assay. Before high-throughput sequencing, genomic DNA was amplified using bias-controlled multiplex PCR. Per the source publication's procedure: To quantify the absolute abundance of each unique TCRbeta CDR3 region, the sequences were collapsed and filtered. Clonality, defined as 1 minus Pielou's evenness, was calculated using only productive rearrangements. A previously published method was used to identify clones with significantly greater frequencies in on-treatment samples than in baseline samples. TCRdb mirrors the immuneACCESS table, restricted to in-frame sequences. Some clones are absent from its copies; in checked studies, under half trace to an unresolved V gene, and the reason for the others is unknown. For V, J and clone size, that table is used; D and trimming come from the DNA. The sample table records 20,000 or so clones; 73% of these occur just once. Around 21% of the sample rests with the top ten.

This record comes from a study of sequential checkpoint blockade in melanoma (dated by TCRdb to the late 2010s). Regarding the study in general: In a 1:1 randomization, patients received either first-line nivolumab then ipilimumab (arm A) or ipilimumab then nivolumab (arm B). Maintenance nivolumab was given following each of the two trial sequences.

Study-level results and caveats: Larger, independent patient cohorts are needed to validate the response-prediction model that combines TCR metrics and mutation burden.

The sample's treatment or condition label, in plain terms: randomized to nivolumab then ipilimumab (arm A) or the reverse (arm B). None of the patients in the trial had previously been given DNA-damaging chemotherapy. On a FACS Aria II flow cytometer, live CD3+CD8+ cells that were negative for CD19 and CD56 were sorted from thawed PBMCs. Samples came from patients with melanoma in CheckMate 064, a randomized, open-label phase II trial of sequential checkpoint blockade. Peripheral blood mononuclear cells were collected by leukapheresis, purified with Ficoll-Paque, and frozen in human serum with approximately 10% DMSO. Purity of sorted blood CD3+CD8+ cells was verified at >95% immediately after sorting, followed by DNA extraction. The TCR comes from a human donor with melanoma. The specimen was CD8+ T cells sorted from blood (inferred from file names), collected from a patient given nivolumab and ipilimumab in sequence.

The CDR3 sequence is CASSLSGDSREQYF. The bases read TGTGCTAGCAGCTTATCAGGGGATAGTAGGGAGCAGTACTTC. The rearranged chain carries TRBV7-7 and TRBJ2-7; the D gene is possibly TRBD1, with 6 bases matching. CDR1 SSHAT and CDR2 FNYEAQ are derived from the germline V gene (reference sequence). The CDR3, from cysteine to phenylalanine, totals 14 residues. The sequence is cut down to CDR3 DNA, 42 bases in frame from base 1. Supplemented by the reference TRBV7-7 and TRBJ2-7 proteins around the CDR3, the complete variable domain is GAGVSQSPRYKVTKRGQDVTLRCDPISSHATLYWYQQALGQGPEFLTYFNYEAQPDKSGLPSDRFSAERPEGSISTLTIQRTEQRDSAMYRCASSLSGDSREQYFGPGTRLTVT.